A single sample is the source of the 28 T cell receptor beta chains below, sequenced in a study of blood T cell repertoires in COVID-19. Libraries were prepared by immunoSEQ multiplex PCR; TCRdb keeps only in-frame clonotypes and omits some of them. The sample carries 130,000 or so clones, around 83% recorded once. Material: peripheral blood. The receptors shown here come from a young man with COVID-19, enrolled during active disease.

The chain's CDR3 is CASSAHGTPMNTEAFF. The CDR3 nucleotides are TGTGCCAGCAGCGCACACGGGACTCCAATGAACACTGAAGCTTTCTTT. The chain joins TRBV4-2 to TRBJ1-1; the D gene is possibly TRBD1 (5 bases). Germline V CDR1 and CDR2: LGHNA, YNFKEQ. CDR3 length: 16 residues. V lost 5 bases, J lost 0 bases, and 16 bases lay in between.

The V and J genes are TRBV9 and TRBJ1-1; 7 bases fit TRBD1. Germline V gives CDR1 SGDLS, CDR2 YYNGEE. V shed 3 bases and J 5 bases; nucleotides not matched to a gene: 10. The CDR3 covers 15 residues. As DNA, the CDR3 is TGTGCCAGCAGCGGAGGAAACAGGGGCAGGACTGAAGCTTTCTTT. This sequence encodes CASSGGNRGRTEAFF.

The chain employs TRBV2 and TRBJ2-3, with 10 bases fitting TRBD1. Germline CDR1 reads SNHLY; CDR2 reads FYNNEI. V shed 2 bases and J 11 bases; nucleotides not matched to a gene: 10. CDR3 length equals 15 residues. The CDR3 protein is CASSESRTGGGGQYF. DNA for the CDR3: TGTGCCAGCAGTGAATCCCGGACAGGGGGGGGTGGGCAGTATTTT.

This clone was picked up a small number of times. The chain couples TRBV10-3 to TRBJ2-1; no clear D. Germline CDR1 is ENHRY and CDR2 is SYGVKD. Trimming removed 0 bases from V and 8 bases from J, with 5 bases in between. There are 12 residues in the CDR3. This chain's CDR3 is CAISESTYEQFF. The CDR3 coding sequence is TGTGCCATCAGTGAGTCGACTTATGAGCAGTTCTTC.

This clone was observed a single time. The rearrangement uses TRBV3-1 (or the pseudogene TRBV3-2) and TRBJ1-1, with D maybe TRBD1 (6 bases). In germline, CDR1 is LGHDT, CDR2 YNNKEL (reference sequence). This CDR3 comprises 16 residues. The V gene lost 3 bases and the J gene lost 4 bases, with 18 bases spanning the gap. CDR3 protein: CASSHGLGRGPTEAFF. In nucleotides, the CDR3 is TGTGCCAGCAGCCATGGCCTCGGCAGGGGCCCCACTGAAGCTTTCTTT.

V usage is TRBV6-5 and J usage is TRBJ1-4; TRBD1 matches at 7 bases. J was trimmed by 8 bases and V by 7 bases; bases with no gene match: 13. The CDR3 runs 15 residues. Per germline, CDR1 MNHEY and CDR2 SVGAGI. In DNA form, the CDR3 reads TGTGCCAGCAAGATAGGACAGGTCGAGGGGGAAAAACTGTTTTTT. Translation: CASKIGQVEGEKLFF.

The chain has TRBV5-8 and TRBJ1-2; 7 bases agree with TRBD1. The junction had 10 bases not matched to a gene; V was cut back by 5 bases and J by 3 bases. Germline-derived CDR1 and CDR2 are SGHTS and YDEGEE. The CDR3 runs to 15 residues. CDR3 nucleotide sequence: TGTGCCAGCAGAGTTGGACAGGTTCTCGACTATGGCTACACCTTC. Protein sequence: CASRVGQVLDYGYTF.

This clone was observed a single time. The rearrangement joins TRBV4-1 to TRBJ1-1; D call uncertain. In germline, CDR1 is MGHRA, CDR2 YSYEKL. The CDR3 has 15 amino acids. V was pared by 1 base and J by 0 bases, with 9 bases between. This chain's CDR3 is CASSQVYSLNTEAFF. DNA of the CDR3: TGCGCCAGCAGCCAAGTCTACAGCTTGAACACTGAAGCTTTCTTT.

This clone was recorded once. The CDR3 DNA is TGTGCCAGCAGGCCGGCCTCCGGGGACTATGACTACAATGAGCAGTTCTTC. Translated, it gives CASRPASGDYDYNEQFF. V and J are TRBV28 and TRBJ2-1, with 7 bases identical to TRBD2. V was clipped by 6 bases and J by 3 bases; unmatched bases: 14. Germline CDR1 MDHEN, CDR2 SYDVKM. CDR3 length: 17 amino acids. Complete variable domain (other parts from reference TRBV28 and TRBJ2-1): DVKVTQSSRYLVKRTGEKVFLECVQDMDHENMFWYRQDPGLGLRLIYFSYDVKMKEKGDIPEGYSVSREKKERFSLILESASTNQTSMYLCASRPASGDYDYNEQFFGPGTRLTVL.

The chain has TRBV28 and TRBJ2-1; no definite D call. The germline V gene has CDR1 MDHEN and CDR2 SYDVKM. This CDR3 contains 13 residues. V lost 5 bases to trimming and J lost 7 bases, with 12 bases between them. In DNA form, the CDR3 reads TGTGCCAGCAGTCCCTACCGGTTAAATGAGCAGTTCTTC. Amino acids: CASSPYRLNEQFF.

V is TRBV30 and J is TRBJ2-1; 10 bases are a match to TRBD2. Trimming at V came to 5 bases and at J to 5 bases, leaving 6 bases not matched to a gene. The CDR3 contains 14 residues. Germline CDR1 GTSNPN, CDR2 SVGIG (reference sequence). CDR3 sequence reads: CAWSLAGVDNEQFF. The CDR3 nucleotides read TGTGCCTGGTCTCTAGCGGGAGTGGACAATGAGCAGTTCTTC.

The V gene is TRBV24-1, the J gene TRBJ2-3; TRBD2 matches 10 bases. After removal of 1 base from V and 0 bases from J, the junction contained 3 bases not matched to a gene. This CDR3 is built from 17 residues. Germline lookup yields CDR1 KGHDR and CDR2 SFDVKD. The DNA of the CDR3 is TGTGCCACCAGTGATTTAGGACTAGCGGATAGCACAGATACGCAGTATTTT. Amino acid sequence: CATSDLGLADSTDTQYF.

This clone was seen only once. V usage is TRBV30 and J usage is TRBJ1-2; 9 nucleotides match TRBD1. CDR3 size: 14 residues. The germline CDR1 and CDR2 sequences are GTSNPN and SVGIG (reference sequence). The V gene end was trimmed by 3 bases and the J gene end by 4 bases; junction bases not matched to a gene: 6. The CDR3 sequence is CAWSDTGGSYGYTF. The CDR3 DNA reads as TGTGCCTGGAGCGACACAGGGGGCAGCTATGGCTACACCTTC.

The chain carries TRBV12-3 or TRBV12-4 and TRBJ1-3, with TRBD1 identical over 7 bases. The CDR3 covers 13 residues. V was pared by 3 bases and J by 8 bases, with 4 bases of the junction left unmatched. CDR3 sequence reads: CASSLRGGDTIYF. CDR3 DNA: TGTGCCAGCAGTTTGCGAGGGGGCGACACCATATATTTT.

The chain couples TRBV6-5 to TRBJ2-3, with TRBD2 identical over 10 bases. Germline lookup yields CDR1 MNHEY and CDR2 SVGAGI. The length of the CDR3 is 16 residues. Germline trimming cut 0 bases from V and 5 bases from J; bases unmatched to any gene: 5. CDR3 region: CASSYSGLANGDTQYF. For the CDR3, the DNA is TGTGCCAGCAGTTACTCGGGACTAGCGAATGGAGATACGCAGTATTTT.

CDR3 protein: CASSLTPGQGNYGYTF. The CDR3, as DNA: TGTGCCAGCAGCTTGACACCGGGACAGGGGAACTATGGCTACACCTTC. The chain carries TRBV7-2 and TRBJ1-2; 10 nucleotides agree with TRBD1. The CDR3 covers 16 residues. With 3 bases clipped from V and 2 bases from J, the junction kept 6 bases outside the gene matches. From germline, CDR1 is SGHTA and CDR2 FQGNSA.

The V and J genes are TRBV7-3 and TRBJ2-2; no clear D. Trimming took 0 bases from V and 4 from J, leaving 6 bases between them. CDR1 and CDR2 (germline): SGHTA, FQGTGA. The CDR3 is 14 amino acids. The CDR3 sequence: CASSLTASTGELFF. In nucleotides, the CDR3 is TGTGCCAGCAGCTTAACAGCGAGCACCGGGGAGCTGTTTTTT.

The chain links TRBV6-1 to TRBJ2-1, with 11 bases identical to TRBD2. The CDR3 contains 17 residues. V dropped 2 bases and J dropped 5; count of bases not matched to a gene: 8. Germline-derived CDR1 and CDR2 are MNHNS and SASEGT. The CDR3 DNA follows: TGTGCCAGCAGTGAAAGTACTAGCGGGAGTGCCGACAATGAGCAGTTCTTC. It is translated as CASSESTSGSADNEQFF.

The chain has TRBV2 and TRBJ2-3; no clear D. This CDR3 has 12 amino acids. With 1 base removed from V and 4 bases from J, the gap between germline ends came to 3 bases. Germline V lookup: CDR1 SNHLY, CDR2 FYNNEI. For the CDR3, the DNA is TGTGCCAGCAGTGAAGAGCCAGATACGCAGTATTTT. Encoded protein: CASSEEPDTQYF.

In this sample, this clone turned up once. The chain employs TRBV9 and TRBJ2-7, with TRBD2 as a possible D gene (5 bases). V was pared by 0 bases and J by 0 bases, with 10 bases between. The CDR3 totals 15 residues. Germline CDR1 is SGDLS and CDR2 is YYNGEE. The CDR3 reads CASSVGGSLSYEQYF. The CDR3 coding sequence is TGTGCCAGCAGCGTAGGAGGGAGTCTCTCCTACGAGCAGTACTTC.

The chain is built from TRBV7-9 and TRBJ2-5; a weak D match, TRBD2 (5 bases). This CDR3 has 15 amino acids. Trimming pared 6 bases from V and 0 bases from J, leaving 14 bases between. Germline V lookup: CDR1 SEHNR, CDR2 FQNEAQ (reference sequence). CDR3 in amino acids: CASSRTGGYQETQYF. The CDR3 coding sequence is TGTGCCAGCAGTCGTACGGGCGGGTACCAAGAGACCCAGTACTTC. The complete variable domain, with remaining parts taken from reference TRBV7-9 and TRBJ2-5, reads DTGVSQNPRHKITKRGQNVTFRCDPISEHNRLYWYRQTLGQGPEFLTYFQNEAQLEKSRLLSDRFSAERPKGSFSTLEIQRTEQGDSAMYLCASSRTGGYQETQYFGPGTRLLVL.

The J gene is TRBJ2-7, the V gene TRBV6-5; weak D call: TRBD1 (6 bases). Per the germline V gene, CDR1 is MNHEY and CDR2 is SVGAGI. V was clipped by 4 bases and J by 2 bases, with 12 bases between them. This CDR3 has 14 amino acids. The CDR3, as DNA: TGTGCCAGCAGTTCGTACAGGGAACCCTACGAGCAGTACTTC. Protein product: CASSSYREPYEQYF.

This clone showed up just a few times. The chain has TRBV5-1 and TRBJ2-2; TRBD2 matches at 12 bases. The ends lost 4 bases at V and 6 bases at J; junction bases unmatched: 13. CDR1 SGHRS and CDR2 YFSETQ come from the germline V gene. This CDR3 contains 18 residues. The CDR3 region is CASSQRGLAGKVAGELFF. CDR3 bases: TGCGCCAGCAGCCAAAGAGGACTAGCGGGAAAAGTCGCCGGGGAGCTGTTTTTT.

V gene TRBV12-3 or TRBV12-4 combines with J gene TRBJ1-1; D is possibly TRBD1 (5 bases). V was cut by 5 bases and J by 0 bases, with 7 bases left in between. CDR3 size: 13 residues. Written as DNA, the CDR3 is TGTGCCAGCAGTCCGACAGTGAACACTGAAGCTTTCTTT. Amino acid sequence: CASSPTVNTEAFF.

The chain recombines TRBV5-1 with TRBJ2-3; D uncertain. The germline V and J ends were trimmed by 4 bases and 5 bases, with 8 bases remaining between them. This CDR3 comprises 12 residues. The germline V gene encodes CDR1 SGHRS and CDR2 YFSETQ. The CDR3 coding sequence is TGCGCCAGCAGCGCGACGGGAGATACGCAGTATTTT. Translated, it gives CASSATGDTQYF.

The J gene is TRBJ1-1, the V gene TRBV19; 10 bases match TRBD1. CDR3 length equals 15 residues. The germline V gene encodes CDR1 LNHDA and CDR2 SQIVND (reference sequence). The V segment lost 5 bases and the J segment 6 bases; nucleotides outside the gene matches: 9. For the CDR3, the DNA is TGTGCCAGTAGTCCCGAGACAGGGGGCCTTGCTGAAGCTTTCTTT. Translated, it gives CASSPETGGLAEAFF.

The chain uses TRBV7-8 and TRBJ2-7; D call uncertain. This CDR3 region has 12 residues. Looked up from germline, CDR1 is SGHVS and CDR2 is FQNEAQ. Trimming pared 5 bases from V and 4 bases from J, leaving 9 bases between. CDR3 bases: TGTGCCAGCAGCCCCTCCCTTTACGAGCAGTACTTC. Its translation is CASSPSLYEQYF.

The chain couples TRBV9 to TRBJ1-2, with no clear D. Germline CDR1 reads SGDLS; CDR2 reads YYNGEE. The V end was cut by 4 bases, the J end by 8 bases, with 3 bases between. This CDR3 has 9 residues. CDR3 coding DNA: TGTGCCAGCAGCCCGGGCTACACCTTC. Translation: CASSPGYTF.